This entry features one T cell receptor (beta chain) sequence. Its antigen is unknown. No base quality information exists; no much larger clone differs at one position. This entry is derived from a study of T cells after yellow fever vaccination (dated by TCRdb to about 2019). Background for the entire study: The SMART-Seq v4 Ultra Low Input RNA kit was used to prepare libraries from fractions with low cell numbers. Two healthy male donors made up the cohort, one aged 18 to 30 years and the other aged 30 to 40 years. Blood was collected at multiple timepoints before and after primary and secondary immunization, and bulk PBMC replicates and cell subsets were isolated. To follow T-cell clones before and after both primary and booster YFV17D yellow fever vaccination, bulk TCR alpha and beta repertoires underwent longitudinal sequencing. General conclusions and limits of the study: A small fraction of clonotypes showed up in both the CD4 and CD8 compartments, probably as a result of convergent recombination. Because abundant contaminating clonotypes from the bulk population could be contained in FACS-sorted repertoires, computational filtering was required. Compared with the primary T-cell response, the secondary T-cell response was faster but weaker, reaching its peak on day 5 rather than on day 15. Because only two donors were included in the study, the extent to which the findings can be generalized is limited. After the booster, most of the clones that had expanded following primary vaccination were detected again (just under 97% of CD4 and 80% to 90% of CD8), which suggests that memory was broadly maintained.

The germline V gene (reference sequence) supplies CDR1 LGHDT and CDR2 YNNKEL. For this chain, trimming is 6 bases at the V end and 5 bases at the J end, and the number of junction bases without a gene match is 10. From the cysteine through the phenylalanine, the CDR3 covers 15 amino acids. This entry keeps only the CDR3 DNA: 45 bases, framed from base 1. Sequencing used an Illumina NovaSeq 6000. TCR cDNA was made using 5'RACE template switching, a step that added a universal primer site and unique molecular identifiers. Priming of cDNA synthesis was performed from both the TCR alpha and TCR beta constant segments. Library amplification used two PCR steps, and the second PCR step added sample barcodes and sequencing adapters. Sequencing of libraries was performed on Illumina HiSeq 2500 (2x100 bp) or NovaSeq (2x150 bp). The paper's processing steps were these. MIGEC handled demultiplexing of reads and collapsing into UMI consensus sequences, while MiXCR performed V(D)J alignment. Vaccine-responding clonotypes were defined with edgeR using replicate PBMC samples, requiring FDR below 0.01 and a log2 fold change above 5 up to day 15. Bulk clonotypes were assigned CD4 or CD8 identity according to which sequenced CD4 or CD8 repertoire held them at higher abundance. In-frame beta chains were kept once TCRdb had trimmed the public reads at Q25 with fastp and called clones with MiXCR. All rows with the same CDR3 protein become a single entry with the most common DNA and genes. The V and J calls follow TCRdb's processing rather than the paper's. This sample is represented by hundreds of thousands of distinct CDR3 sequences; around 12% of them were singletons. The ten biggest clones cover 3.2% of the sample.

The sample's treatment or condition label, decoded: live attenuated yellow fever vaccine strain. PBMCs were isolated from peripheral blood using a standard Ficoll-Paque protocol. Dynabeads CD4 and CD8 positive selection kits were used to isolate CD4 and CD8 T-cell fractions. RNA was extracted with TriZol from bulk PBMCs, CD4 and CD8 fractions, and dextramer-positive and dextramer-negative fractions. The TCR sequence derives from a young man who received the YFV17D yellow fever vaccine. The sequence is built from TRBV3-1 and TRBJ2-5, and 9 bases in between align with TRBD2. The sample consisted of CD4+ T cells sorted from PBMCs, taken 15 days after the yellow fever booster vaccination. The CDR3 loop reads CASRPGGGAKETQYF. The sequence in DNA is TGTGCCAGCAGGCCTGGCGGGGGGGCGAAGGAGACCCAGTACTTC.